The rows below give T cell receptor beta chains drawn from one sample of a study of post-analysis software for immune sequencing data. TCRdb used MiXCR to reprocess the PCR reads, holding one entry per CDR3 protein. The table records roughly 620,000 distinct CDR3 sequences, 44% of them present only once. Sample: blood. These receptor sequences come from a girl under 18 with multiple sclerosis. Both conserved end residues are part of each CDR3. The D gene is left open where the match is weak. For some rows the clone size is stated as once, few or many, or as a class when expanded; others skip it.

D gene: -; clone size: -; V gene: TRBV6-2/TRBV6-3; J gene: TRBJ2-1; CDR3 DNA: TGTGCCAGCAGTTACTCTGGGGACTCCTACAATGAGCAGTTCTTC; CDR3 protein: CASSYSGDSYNEQFF
D gene: -; clone size: -; V gene: TRBV27; J gene: TRBJ2-7; CDR3 DNA: TGCGCCACCCGGGGGCTAGCTGATCCCTACGAGCAGTACTTC; CDR3 protein: CATRGLADPYEQYF
D gene: -; clone size: -; V gene: TRBV4-1; J gene: TRBJ2-1; CDR3 DNA: TGCGCCAGCAGCCAAGGGGCGACGCAGAATGAGCAGTTCTTC; CDR3 protein: CASSQGATQNEQFF
D gene: TRBD1; clone size: -; V gene: TRBV6-5; J gene: TRBJ2-5; CDR3 DNA: TGTGCCAGCAGTTCGGGACAGGCCTGGGAGACCCAGTACTTC; CDR3 protein: CASSSGQAWETQYF
D gene: -; clone size: few; V gene: TRBV12-3/TRBV12-4; J gene: TRBJ2-7; CDR3 DNA: TGTGCCAGCAGGATATCGGGACAGCGGGCCTACGAGCAGTACTTC; CDR3 protein: CASRISGQRAYEQYF
D gene: -; clone size: -; V gene: TRBV2; J gene: TRBJ1-6; CDR3 DNA: TGTGCCAGCAGTGTGGACGGACGTAATTCACCCCTCCACTTT; CDR3 protein: CASSVDGRNSPLHF
D gene: -; clone size: -; V gene: TRBV2; J gene: TRBJ2-5; CDR3 DNA: TGTGCCAGCAGCGATACTAGTAAGGAGACCCAGTACTTC; CDR3 protein: CASSDTSKETQYF
D gene: -; clone size: -; V gene: TRBV10-3; J gene: TRBJ1-2; CDR3 DNA: TGTGCCATCAGTGAGTCGACGTGGACAGATTACTATGGCTACACCTTC; CDR3 protein: CAISESTWTDYYGYTF
D gene: -; clone size: -; V gene: TRBV30; J gene: TRBJ1-1; CDR3 DNA: TGTGCCTGGAGTACGATTACTGAAGCTTTCTTT; CDR3 protein: CAWSTITEAFF
D gene: -; clone size: -; V gene: TRBV24-1; J gene: TRBJ2-3; CDR3 DNA: TGTGCCACCAGTGACGGTCCTCTCTCCGGAGGGACAGATACGCAGTATTTT; CDR3 protein: CATSDGPLSGGTDTQYF
D gene: TRBD2; clone size: -; V gene: TRBV7-8; J gene: TRBJ2-3; CDR3 DNA: TGTGCCAGCAGCTTAGGGCTAGCGGGAGATGGGGGCGGTGGCACAGATACGCAGTATTTT; CDR3 protein: CASSLGLAGDGGGGTDTQYF
D gene: -; clone size: few; V gene: TRBV12-3/TRBV12-4; J gene: TRBJ2-6; CDR3 DNA: TGTGCCAGCACCCGGTTGACTGGGGCCAACGTCCTGACTTTC; CDR3 protein: CASTRLTGANVLTF
D gene: TRBD1; clone size: few; V gene: TRBV7-9; J gene: TRBJ2-5; CDR3 DNA: TGTGCCAGCAGCCCAGACAGGGACCGGGAGACCCAGTACTTC; CDR3 protein: CASSPDRDRETQYF
D gene: TRBD1; clone size: -; V gene: TRBV20-1; J gene: TRBJ1-6; CDR3 DNA: TGCAGTGCTCGGGAGGGACAGGGGGTTCCCCTCCACTTT; CDR3 protein: CSAREGQGVPLHF
D gene: -; clone size: -; V gene: TRBV5-1; J gene: TRBJ2-3; CDR3 DNA: TGCGCCAGCAGCTACGGAGCCGCAGATACGCAGTATTTT; CDR3 protein: CASSYGAADTQYF